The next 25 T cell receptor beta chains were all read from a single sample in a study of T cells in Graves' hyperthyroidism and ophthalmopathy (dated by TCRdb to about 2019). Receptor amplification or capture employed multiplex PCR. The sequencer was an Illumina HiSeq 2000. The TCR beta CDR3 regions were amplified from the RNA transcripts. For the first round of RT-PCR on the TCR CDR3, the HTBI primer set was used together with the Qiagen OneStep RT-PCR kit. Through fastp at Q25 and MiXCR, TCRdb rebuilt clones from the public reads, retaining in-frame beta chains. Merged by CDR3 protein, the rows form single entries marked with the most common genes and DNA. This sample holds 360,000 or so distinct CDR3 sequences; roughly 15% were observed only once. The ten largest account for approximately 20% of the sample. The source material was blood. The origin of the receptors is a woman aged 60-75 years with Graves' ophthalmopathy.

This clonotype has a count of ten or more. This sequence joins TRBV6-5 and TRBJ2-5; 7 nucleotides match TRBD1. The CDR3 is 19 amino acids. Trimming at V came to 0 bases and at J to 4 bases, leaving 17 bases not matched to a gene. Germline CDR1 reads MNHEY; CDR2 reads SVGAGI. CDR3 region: CASSYSGDSLVRLGETQYF. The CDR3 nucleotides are TGTGCCAGCAGTTACTCGGGGGACAGTTTGGTACGTCTTGGAGAGACCCAGTACTTC.

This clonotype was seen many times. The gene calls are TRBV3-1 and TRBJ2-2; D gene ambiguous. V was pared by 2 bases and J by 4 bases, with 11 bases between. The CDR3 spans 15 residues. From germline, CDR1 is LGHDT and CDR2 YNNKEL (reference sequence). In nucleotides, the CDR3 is TGTGCCAGCAGCCAAACCCCGGTTAGCACCGGGGAGCTGTTTTTT. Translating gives CASSQTPVSTGELFF.

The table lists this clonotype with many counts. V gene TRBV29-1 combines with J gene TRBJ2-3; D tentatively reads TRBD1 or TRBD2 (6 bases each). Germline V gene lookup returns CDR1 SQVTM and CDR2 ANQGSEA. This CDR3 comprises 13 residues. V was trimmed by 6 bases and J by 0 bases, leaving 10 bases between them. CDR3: CSVEGGSTDTQYF. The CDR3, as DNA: TGCAGCGTCGAGGGGGGTAGCACAGATACGCAGTATTTT.

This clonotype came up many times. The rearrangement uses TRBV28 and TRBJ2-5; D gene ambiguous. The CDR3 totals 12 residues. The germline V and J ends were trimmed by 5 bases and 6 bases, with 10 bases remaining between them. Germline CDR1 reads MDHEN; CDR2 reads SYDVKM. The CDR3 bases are TGTGCCAGCAGTAGGTTTCAGCAGACCCAGTACTTC. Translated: CASSRFQQTQYF. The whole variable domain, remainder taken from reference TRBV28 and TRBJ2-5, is DVKVTQSSRYLVKRTGEKVFLECVQDMDHENMFWYRQDPGLGLRLIYFSYDVKMKEKGDIPEGYSVSREKKERFSLILESASTNQTSMYLCASSRFQQTQYFGPGTRLLVL.

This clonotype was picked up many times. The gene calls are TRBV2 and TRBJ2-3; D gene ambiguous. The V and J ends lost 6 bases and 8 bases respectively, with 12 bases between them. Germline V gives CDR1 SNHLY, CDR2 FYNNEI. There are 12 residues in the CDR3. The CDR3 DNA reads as TGTGCCAGCAGCAGTGGTAGGACTACGCAGTATTTT. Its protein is CASSSGRTTQYF.

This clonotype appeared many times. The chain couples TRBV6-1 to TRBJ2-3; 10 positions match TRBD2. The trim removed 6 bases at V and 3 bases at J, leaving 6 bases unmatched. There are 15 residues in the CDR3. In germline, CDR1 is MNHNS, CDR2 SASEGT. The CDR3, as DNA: TGTGCCAGCAGCCAAACACTAGCGGGGACAGATACGCAGTATTTT. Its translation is CASSQTLAGTDTQYF.

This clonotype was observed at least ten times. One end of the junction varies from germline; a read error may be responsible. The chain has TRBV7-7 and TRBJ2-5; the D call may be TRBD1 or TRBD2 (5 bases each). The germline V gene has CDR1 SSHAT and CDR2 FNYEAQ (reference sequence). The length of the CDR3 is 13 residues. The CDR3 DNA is TGTGCTAGCAGCACCGGGGCCCAAGAGACCCAGTACTTC. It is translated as CASSTGAQETQYF.

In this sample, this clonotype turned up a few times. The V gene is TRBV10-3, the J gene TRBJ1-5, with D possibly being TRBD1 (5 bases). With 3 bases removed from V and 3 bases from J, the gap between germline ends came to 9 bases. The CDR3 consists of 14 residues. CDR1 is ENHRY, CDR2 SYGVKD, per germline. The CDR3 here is CAISDAGSNQPQHF. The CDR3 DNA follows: TGTGCCATCAGTGATGCAGGGTCCAATCAGCCCCAGCATTTT.

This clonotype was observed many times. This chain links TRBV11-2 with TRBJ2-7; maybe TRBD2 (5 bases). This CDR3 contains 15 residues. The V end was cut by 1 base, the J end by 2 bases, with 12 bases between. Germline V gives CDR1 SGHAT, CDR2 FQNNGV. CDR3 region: CASSLGGIGTYEQYF. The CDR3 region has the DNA TGTGCCAGCAGCTTAGGAGGGATTGGGACCTACGAGCAGTACTTC. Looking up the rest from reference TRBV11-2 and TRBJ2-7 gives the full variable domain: EAGVAQSPRYKIIEKRQSVAFWCNPISGHATLYWYQQILGQGPKLLIQFQNNGVVDDSQLPKDRFSAERLKGVDSTLKIQPAKLEDSAVYLCASSLGGIGTYEQYFGPGTRLTVT.

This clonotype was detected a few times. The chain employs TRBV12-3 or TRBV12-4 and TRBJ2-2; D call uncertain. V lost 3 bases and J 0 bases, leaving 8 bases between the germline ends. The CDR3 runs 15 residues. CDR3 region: CASSFQRSNTGELFF. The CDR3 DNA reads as TGTGCCAGCAGTTTTCAGAGATCGAACACCGGGGAGCTGTTTTTT.

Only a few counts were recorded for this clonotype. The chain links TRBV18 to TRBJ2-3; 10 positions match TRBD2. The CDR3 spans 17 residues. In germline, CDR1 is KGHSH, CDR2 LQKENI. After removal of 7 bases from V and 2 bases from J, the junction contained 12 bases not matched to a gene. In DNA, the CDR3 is TGTGCCAGCTTCAAGCCAGCGGGAGGGCCGGTCACAGATACGCAGTATTTT. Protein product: CASFKPAGGPVTDTQYF.

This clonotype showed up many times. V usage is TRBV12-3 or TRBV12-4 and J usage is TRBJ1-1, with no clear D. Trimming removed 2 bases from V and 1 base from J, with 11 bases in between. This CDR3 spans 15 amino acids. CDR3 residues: CASSLNWGANTEAFF. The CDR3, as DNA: TGTGCCAGCAGTTTAAATTGGGGAGCGAACACTGAAGCTTTCTTT.

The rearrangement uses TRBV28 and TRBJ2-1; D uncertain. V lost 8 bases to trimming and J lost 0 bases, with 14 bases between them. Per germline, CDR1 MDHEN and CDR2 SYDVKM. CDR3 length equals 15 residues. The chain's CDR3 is CASLSAASSYNEQFF. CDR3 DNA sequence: TGTGCCAGCTTGAGCGCCGCCAGCTCCTACAATGAGCAGTTCTTC. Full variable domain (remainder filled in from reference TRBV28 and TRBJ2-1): DVKVTQSSRYLVKRTGEKVFLECVQDMDHENMFWYRQDPGLGLRLIYFSYDVKMKEKGDIPEGYSVSREKKERFSLILESASTNQTSMYLCASLSAASSYNEQFFGPGTRLTVL.

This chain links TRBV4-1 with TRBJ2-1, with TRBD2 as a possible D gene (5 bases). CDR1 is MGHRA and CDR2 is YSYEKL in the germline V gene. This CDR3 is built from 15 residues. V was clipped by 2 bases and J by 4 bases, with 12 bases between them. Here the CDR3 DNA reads TGCGCCAGCAGCCAACCTAGCAGGCAATACAATGAGCAGTTCTTC. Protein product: CASSQPSRQYNEQFF.

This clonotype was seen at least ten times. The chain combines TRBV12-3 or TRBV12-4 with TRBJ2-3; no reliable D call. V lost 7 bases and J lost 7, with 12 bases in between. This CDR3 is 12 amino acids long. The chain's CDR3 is CASTIGLHTQYF. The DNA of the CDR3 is TGTGCCAGCACCATTGGGCTTCATACGCAGTATTTT.

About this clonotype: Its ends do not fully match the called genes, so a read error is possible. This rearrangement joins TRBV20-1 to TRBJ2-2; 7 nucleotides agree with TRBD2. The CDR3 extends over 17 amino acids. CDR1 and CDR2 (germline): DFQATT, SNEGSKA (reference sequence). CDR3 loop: CSAHGRNGRIYTGELVF. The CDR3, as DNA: TGCAGTGCTCACGGACGGAACGGGAGGATTTACACCGGGGAGCTGGTTTTT.

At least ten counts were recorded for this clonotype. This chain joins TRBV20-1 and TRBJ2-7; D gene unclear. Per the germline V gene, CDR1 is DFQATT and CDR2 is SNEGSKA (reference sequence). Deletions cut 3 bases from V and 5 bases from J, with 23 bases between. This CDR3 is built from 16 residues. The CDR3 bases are TGCAGTGCTAGGCAATTTGGGTCGCTGAGGTTGGACGAGCAGTACTTC. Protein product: CSARQFGSLRLDEQYF.

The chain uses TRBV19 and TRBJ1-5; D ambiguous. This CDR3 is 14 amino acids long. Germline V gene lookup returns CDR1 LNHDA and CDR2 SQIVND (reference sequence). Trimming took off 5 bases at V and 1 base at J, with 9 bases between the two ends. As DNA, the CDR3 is TGTGCCAGTAGTTCCACTTGGAGCAATCAGCCCCAGCATTTT. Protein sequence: CASSSTWSNQPQHF.

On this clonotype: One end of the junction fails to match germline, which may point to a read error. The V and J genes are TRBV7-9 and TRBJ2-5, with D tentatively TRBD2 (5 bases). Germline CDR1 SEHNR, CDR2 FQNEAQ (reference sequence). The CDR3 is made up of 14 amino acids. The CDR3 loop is CASSPLDAWETQYF. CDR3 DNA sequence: TGCGCCAGCAGCCCACTAGATGCTTGGGAGACCCAGTACTTC.

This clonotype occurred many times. The CDR3, as DNA: TGTGCCAGCAGCTTAGCAGGGGGGACCAGCGCTGATACGCAGTATTTT. Its translation: CASSLAGGTSADTQYF. The rearrangement joins TRBV7-2 to TRBJ2-3; D is perhaps TRBD1 or TRBD2 (6 bases each). This CDR3 contains 16 residues. Germline V gene lookup returns CDR1 SGHTA and CDR2 FQGNSA. The V end was cut by 0 bases, the J end by 6 bases, with 16 bases between. Drawing the rest from reference TRBV7-2 and TRBJ2-3, the complete variable domain is GAGVSQSPSNKVTEKGKDVELRCDPISGHTALYWYRQSLGQGLEFLIYFQGNSAPDKSGLPSDRFSAERTGGSVSTLTIQRTQQEDSAVYLCASSLAGGTSADTQYFGPGTRLTVL.

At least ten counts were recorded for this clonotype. This CDR3 is CASSYPNRVGYTF. CDR3 sequence (DNA): TGTGCCAGCAGTTACCCAAACAGGGTTGGCTACACCTTC. This chain uses TRBV6-5 with TRBJ1-2; a possible D gene is TRBD1 (6 bases). Germline values: CDR1 MNHEY, CDR2 SVGAGI. This CDR3 contains 13 residues. V gave up 2 bases and J gave up 7 bases, with 11 bases separating them.

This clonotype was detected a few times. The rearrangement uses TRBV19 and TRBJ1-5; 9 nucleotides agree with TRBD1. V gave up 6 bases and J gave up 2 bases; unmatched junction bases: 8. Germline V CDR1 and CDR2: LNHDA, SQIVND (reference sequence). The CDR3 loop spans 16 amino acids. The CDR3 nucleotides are TGTGCCAGTAGAAAAGGGACAGGGACGGGCAATCAGCCCCAGCATTTT. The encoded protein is CASRKGTGTGNQPQHF. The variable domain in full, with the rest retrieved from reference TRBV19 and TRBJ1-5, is DGGITQSPKYLFRKEGQNVTLSCEQNLNHDAMYWYRQDPGQGLRLIYYSQIVNDFQKGDIAEGYSVSREKKESFPLTVTSAQKNPTAFYLCASRKGTGTGNQPQHFGDGTRLSIL.

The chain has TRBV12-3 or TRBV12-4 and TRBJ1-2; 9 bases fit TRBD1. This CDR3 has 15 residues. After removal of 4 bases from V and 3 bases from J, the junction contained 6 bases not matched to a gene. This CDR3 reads CASSSQGAPDYGYTF. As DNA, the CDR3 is TGTGCCAGCAGTTCACAGGGGGCGCCGGACTATGGCTACACCTTC.

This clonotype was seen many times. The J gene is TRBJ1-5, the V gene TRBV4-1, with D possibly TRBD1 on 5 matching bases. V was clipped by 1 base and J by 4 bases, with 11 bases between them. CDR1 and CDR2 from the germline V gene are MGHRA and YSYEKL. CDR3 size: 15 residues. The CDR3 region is CASSQGQRKNQPQHF. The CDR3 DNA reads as TGCGCCAGCAGCCAAGGACAGAGAAAGAATCAGCCCCAGCATTTT.

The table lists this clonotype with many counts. CDR3 DNA: TGTGCCAGCAGCCACCCCGGGACAGGGGTTGGAAATCAGCCCCAGCATTTT. It specifies CASSHPGTGVGNQPQHF. V gene TRBV7-9 combines with J gene TRBJ1-5; the match to TRBD1 covers 10 bases. CDR3 size: 17 residues. V was pared by 5 bases and J by 4 bases, with 11 bases of the junction left unmatched. Germline V lookup: CDR1 SEHNR, CDR2 FQNEAQ (reference sequence). The full variable domain, rest sourced from reference TRBV7-9 and TRBJ1-5, is DTGVSQNPRHKITKRGQNVTFRCDPISEHNRLYWYRQTLGQGPEFLTYFQNEAQLEKSRLLSDRFSAERPKGSFSTLEIQRTEQGDSAMYLCASSHPGTGVGNQPQHFGDGTRLSIL.